A single sample is the source of the 23 T cell receptor beta chains below, sequenced in a study of blood T cell repertoires in COVID-19. The protocol was immunoSEQ multiplex PCR, while the TCRdb copy is restricted to in-frame clones and leaves out a portion. Seen here are about 210,000 clones, 84% observed once, and the top ten hold approximately 8%. Sequencing input: peripheral blood. These receptors all stem from a woman aged 50 to 60 with active or convalescent COVID-19.

The chain has TRBV4-1 and TRBJ1-3, with TRBD1 matching over 7 bases. The CDR3 loop spans 15 amino acids. J was trimmed by 2 bases and V by 4 bases; bases with no gene match: 5. In germline, CDR1 is MGHRA, CDR2 YSYEKL. Here the CDR3 DNA reads TGCGCCAGCAGCCGGGGACAGTCCCCTGGAAACACCATATATTTT. Translation: CASSRGQSPGNTIYF.

This clone was detected once. This rearrangement joins TRBV18 to TRBJ2-2; 9 nucleotides match TRBD1. Looked up from germline, CDR1 is KGHSH and CDR2 is LQKENI. This CDR3 has 16 amino acids. The junction had 10 bases not matched to a gene; V was cut back by 3 bases and J by 8 bases. The CDR3 region is CASSPEQGADMGELFF. In nucleotides, the CDR3 is TGTGCCAGCTCACCGGAACAGGGGGCCGATATGGGGGAGCTGTTTTTT.

This clone came up once. This chain links TRBV6-5 with TRBJ2-7; 8 bases are a match to TRBD2. The trim removed 1 base at V and 6 bases at J, leaving 11 bases unmatched. From germline, CDR1 is MNHEY and CDR2 SVGAGI. The CDR3 spans 16 residues. The CDR3 region has the DNA TGTGCCAGCAGTTACTTAAAGGGGACTAGTGTTTCCGAGCAGTACTTC. This translates into CASSYLKGTSVSEQYF.

The rearrangement uses TRBV2 and TRBJ2-2, with 16 bases matching TRBD2. CDR1 and CDR2 from the germline V gene are SNHLY and FYNNEI. The CDR3 is made up of 23 amino acids. V lost 6 bases to trimming and J lost 2 bases; unmatched junction nucleotides: 21. The CDR3 nucleotides are TGTGCCAGCAGCCTACCCGGGACACTTGTGGGGACTAGCGGGGGGGAAAACACCGGGGAGCTGTTTTTT. This gives the protein CASSLPGTLVGTSGGENTGELFF. Filled out from reference TRBV2 and TRBJ2-2, the complete variable domain reads EPEVTQTPSHQVTQMGQEVILRCVPISNHLYFYWYRQILGQKVEFLVSFYNNEISEKSEIFDDQFSVERPDGSNFTLKIRSTKLEDSAMYFCASSLPGTLVGTSGGENTGELFFGEGSRLTVL.

This chain uses TRBV3-1 (or the pseudogene TRBV3-2) with TRBJ1-2; D is uncertain. The germline V gene encodes CDR1 LGHDT and CDR2 YNNKEL (reference sequence). Trimming removed 0 bases at V and 2 bases at J, with 10 bases between. The CDR3 extends over 15 amino acids. The CDR3 nucleotides are TGTGCCAGCAGCCAAGACCCACAGATGAACTATGGCTACACCTTC. It encodes CASSQDPQMNYGYTF.

This chain connects TRBV6-5 to TRBJ2-2; 9 bases fit TRBD2. Germline CDR1 and CDR2: MNHEY and SVGAGI. CDR3 length: 15 residues. The J segment lost 4 bases and the V segment lost 7 bases, leaving 7 bases of the junction unmatched. CDR3 in DNA: TGTGCCAGCAAAGGGCTAGCGGGGTCCACCGGGGAGCTGTTTTTT. It translates to CASKGLAGSTGELFF.

This rearrangement joins TRBV6-5 to TRBJ2-7; tentatively, D is TRBD2 (5 bases). The CDR3 totals 13 residues. CDR1 MNHEY and CDR2 SVGAGI come from the germline V gene. Trimming left V 6 bases short and J 4 bases short, with 13 bases between. CDR3 amino acids: CASRSEVLYEQYF. In DNA, the CDR3 is TGTGCCAGCAGATCGGAGGTTCTGTACGAGCAGTACTTC.

The rearrangement joins TRBV4-2 to TRBJ1-5, with 7 bases that match TRBD1. Trimming at V came to 5 bases and at J to 3 bases, leaving 7 bases not matched to a gene. The CDR3 loop spans 15 amino acids. Germline V gene sequence: CDR1 LGHNA, CDR2 YNFKEQ. CDR3 sequence: CASSDHRGNNQPQHF. CDR3 coding DNA: TGTGCCAGCAGCGACCACAGGGGAAACAATCAGCCCCAGCATTTT.

The chain is built from TRBV5-5 and TRBJ1-3; D not resolved. Per germline, CDR1 SGHKS and CDR2 YYEKEE (reference sequence). The CDR3 has 14 amino acids. V gave up 4 bases and J gave up 0 bases, with 8 bases separating them. The CDR3 is CASSQGGSGNTIYF. DNA for the CDR3: TGTGCCAGCAGCCAAGGCGGCTCTGGAAACACCATATATTTT. Filled out from reference TRBV5-5 and TRBJ1-3, the complete variable domain reads DAGVTQSPTHLIKTRGQQVTLRCSPISGHKSVSWYQQVLGQGPQFIFQYYEKEERGRGNFPDRFSARQFPNYSSELNVNALLLGDSALYLCASSQGGSGNTIYFGEGSWLTVV.

The chain links TRBV12-5 to TRBJ1-5; D uncertain. The ends were cut back, 10 bases at V and 1 base at J, with 11 bases in the middle. The CDR3 is made up of 13 amino acids. Germline V gene data show CDR1 as LGHNT and CDR2 as FRNRAP. CDR3 residues: CATRSESNQPQHF. The CDR3 nucleotides read TGTGCTACTAGGTCTGAGAGCAATCAGCCCCAGCATTTT.

The chain has TRBV11-2 and TRBJ2-5; 7 bases fit TRBD1. V gave up 7 bases and J gave up 4 bases; unmatched junction bases: 3. The CDR3 is 12 amino acids. Looked up from germline, CDR1 is SGHAT and CDR2 is FQNNGV. The CDR3 DNA sequence: TGTGCCAGCAAGACAGGGTTAGAGACCCAGTACTTC. Translated, it gives CASKTGLETQYF.

Details on this clone: A single base separates this from a much larger clone, so it may be a read error. This CDR3 reads CASSLNTGELFF. The CDR3 nucleotides are TGTGCCAGCAGCCTGAACACCGGGGAGCTGTTTTTT. The rearrangement links TRBV6-5 to TRBJ2-2; D is uncertain. From germline, CDR1 is MNHEY and CDR2 SVGAGI. V was shortened by 6 bases and J by 1 base, with 3 bases between the two germline ends. CDR3 length: 12 amino acids.

This chain connects TRBV30 to TRBJ1-3; D uncertain. CDR1 is GTSNPN and CDR2 is SVGIG in the germline V gene (reference sequence). V shed 3 bases and J shed 2 bases, with 11 bases lying between them. The CDR3 consists of 14 residues. The CDR3 DNA follows: TGTGCCTGGAGAAATTCCGGTACTGGAAACACCATATATTTT. Its translation is CAWRNSGTGNTIYF.

The chain employs TRBV5-1 and TRBJ2-1, with 8 bases aligning to TRBD1. Germline CDR1 and CDR2: SGHRS and YFSETQ. This CDR3 contains 15 residues. V lost 5 bases and J lost 2; bases outside the gene matches: 6. The CDR3 protein is CASSPPGQAYNEQFF. The CDR3 DNA reads as TGCGCCAGCAGTCCGCCGGGACAGGCCTACAATGAGCAGTTCTTC.

The rearrangement links TRBV2 to TRBJ2-2, with 14 positions matching TRBD2. Germline lookup yields CDR1 SNHLY and CDR2 FYNNEI. This CDR3 comprises 22 residues. Unmatched junction bases numbered 23, after V lost 6 bases and J lost 5 bases. The CDR3 here is CASSDAGTAWTSGGRGTGELFF. CDR3 bases: TGTGCCAGCAGCGACGCCGGGACAGCTTGGACTAGCGGGGGGCGGGGAACCGGGGAGCTGTTTTTT.

The chain recombines TRBV2 with TRBJ2-7, with D tentatively TRBD1 (6 bases). CDR1 is SNHLY, CDR2 FYNNEI, per germline. The V end was cut by 4 bases, the J end by 6 bases, with 13 bases between. The CDR3 has 13 amino acids. The CDR3, as DNA: TGTGCCAGCAGTGTTACAGGGATTGGCGAGCAGTACGTC. Translation gives CASSVTGIGEQYV.

CDR3 sequence (DNA): TGTGCCAGCAGTTTCCCCGCCGGGGCTGAAGCTTTCTTT. Its protein is CASSFPAGAEAFF. This rearrangement joins TRBV28 to TRBJ1-1; D is ambiguous. The CDR3 is made up of 13 amino acids. V gave up 3 bases and J gave up 6 bases, with 11 bases separating them. Per germline, CDR1 MDHEN and CDR2 SYDVKM.

The chain joins TRBV5-1 to TRBJ2-7; TRBD2 agrees at 10 bases. The CDR3 is made up of 15 amino acids. The V and J ends lost 2 bases and 3 bases, in that order; junction bases with no gene match: 5. The germline gives CDR1 SGHRS, CDR2 YFSETQ. CDR3 DNA sequence: TGCGCCAGCAGCTTTCTAGCGGGAGATTACTACGAGCAGTACTTC. Translation: CASSFLAGDYYEQYF.

This chain uses TRBV15 with TRBJ2-2; no firm D call. This CDR3 has 16 residues. V gave up 0 bases and J gave up 0 bases, with 8 bases separating them. Germline CDR1 LNHNV, CDR2 YYDKDF (reference sequence). The DNA for the CDR3 is TGTGCCACCAGCAGAGAGTCCAGGACGAACACCGGGGAGCTGTTTTTT. It is translated as CATSRESRTNTGELFF.

The chain links TRBV4-1 to TRBJ1-5; D is perhaps TRBD1 (6 bases). Germline V gene data show CDR1 as MGHRA and CDR2 as YSYEKL. The V and J ends lost 4 bases and 5 bases respectively, with 27 bases between them. The CDR3 loop spans 19 amino acids. The CDR3 here is CASSPRLQGVGAIDQPQHF. The DNA of the CDR3 is TGCGCCAGCAGCCCTAGATTACAGGGAGTAGGGGCAATAGATCAGCCCCAGCATTTT.

The chain combines TRBV7-4 with TRBJ2-3; D is perhaps TRBD1 (6 bases). The CDR3 sequence is 17 residues long. Germline V gene data show CDR1 as SGHVT and CDR2 as SQSDAQ. The V gene lost 1 base and the J gene lost 2 bases, with 16 bases spanning the gap. In DNA form, the CDR3 reads TGTGCCAGCAGCTTAGAATTGGTTCACAGGGACACAGATACGCAGTATTTT. Residues: CASSLELVHRDTDTQYF.

The V gene is TRBV3-1 (or the pseudogene TRBV3-2), the J gene TRBJ2-3, with TRBD1 as a possible D gene (6 bases). Trimming shortened V by 0 bases and J by 7 bases, and 14 bases separated the two germline ends. This CDR3 region has 15 residues. Germline V gene data show CDR1 as LGHDT and CDR2 as YNNKEL (reference sequence). This CDR3 is CASSQDQGQANTQYF. DNA of the CDR3: TGTGCCAGCAGCCAAGACCAGGGACAAGCAAATACGCAGTATTTT.

This chain joins TRBV3-1 (or the pseudogene TRBV3-2) and TRBJ1-2; TRBD1 matches at 8 bases. The V gene's germline CDR1 is LGHDT and CDR2 YNNKEL (reference sequence). The J segment lost 3 bases and the V segment lost 0 bases, leaving 6 bases of the junction unmatched. The CDR3 covers 16 residues. In DNA form, the CDR3 reads TGTGCCAGCAGCCAAGAACGGGGACAGGCGGACTATGGCTACACCTTC. This sequence encodes CASSQERGQADYGYTF.